This T cell receptor beta chain was sequenced during a study of blood T cell repertoires in COVID-19. Study overall: Italy, Spain and the United States were the sources of the convalescent and acute COVID-19 samples. PBMCs, B-cell-depleted T cells, or T cells were the source of the cDNA or gDNA that made up the material.

As processed by the authors: Amplified reference gene primers provided the basis for estimating nucleated cell counts. The table came from immunoSEQ multiplex PCR; TCRdb's copy has only in-frame clones and leaves some out. V and J calls and clone size are copied from that table; D and trimming were computed from the DNA. This sample has roughly 150,000 clones, with around nine tenths found just once. The CDR3 is 13 amino acids. CDR1 SGHTA and CDR2 FQGNSA come from the germline V gene. V dropped 4 bases and J dropped 4 bases, with 8 bases sitting between them. During active infection, Seattle patients enrolled and were then monitored through disease.

Material for sequencing was peripheral blood. The rearrangement uses TRBV7-2 and TRBJ1-5; D may be TRBD1 (6 bases). The TCR comes from a woman aged 65 to 85 with COVID-19, enrolled during active disease. The CDR3 DNA sequence: TGTGCCAGCAGCTCCGACAGGAATCAGCCCCAGCATTTT. Its protein is CASSSDRNQPQHF.